Following are 10 T cell receptor beta chains from one sample sequenced in a study of cytomegalovirus exposure and HLA in healthy donors. With 60 Vbeta and 13 Jbeta primers, the PCR was carried out. The method was immunoSEQ multiplex PCR; TCRdb's version includes in-frame clones alone and lacks a portion of them. The profile shows about 190,000 clones, approximately 80% of them singletons. The sequencing sample was made of PBMCs. These receptor sequences come from a boy between 2 and 10 years old in good health and CMV-seronegative.

This rearrangement joins TRBV28 to TRBJ1-4; D may be TRBD1 (5 bases). The V end lost 2 bases, the J end lost 6 bases, and 10 bases lay between the germline ends. The CDR3 sequence is 14 residues long. CDR1 MDHEN and CDR2 SYDVKM come from the germline V gene. The CDR3 region has the DNA TGTGCCAGCAGTTTAGGGGGGACTGATGAAAAACTGTTTTTT. Protein: CASSLGGTDEKLFF.

The V and J genes are TRBV27 and TRBJ1-5; D uncertain. Trimming left V 0 bases short and J 3 bases short, with 9 bases between. Per germline, CDR1 MNHEY and CDR2 SMNVEV (reference sequence). The CDR3 spans 15 residues. The CDR3 spells CASSLSRDFNQPQHF. The CDR3 DNA follows: TGTGCCAGCAGTTTATCCCGGGATTTCAATCAGCCCCAGCATTTT.

V gene TRBV6-1 combines with J gene TRBJ2-7, with TRBD1 matching 8 bases. CDR1 is MNHNS, CDR2 SASEGT, per germline. V lost 6 bases, J lost 5 bases, and 6 bases stayed unmatched. The CDR3 is 13 amino acids. The CDR3 bases are TGTGCCAGCAGAAGGGCGGACAGGGACGAGCAGTACGTC. Translated: CASRRADRDEQYV.

J is TRBJ1-5 and V is TRBV7-9; perhaps TRBD1 as D (5 bases). V lost 5 bases and J lost 2, with 10 bases in between. Germline CDR1 is SEHNR and CDR2 is FQNEAQ (reference sequence). This CDR3 spans 14 amino acids. The CDR3 coding sequence is TGTGCCAGCAGCACCGCCAGGGGCAATCAGCCCCAGCATTTT. Residues: CASSTARGNQPQHF. Filled out from reference TRBV7-9 and TRBJ1-5, the complete variable domain reads DTGVSQNPRHKITKRGQNVTFRCDPISEHNRLYWYRQTLGQGPEFLTYFQNEAQLEKSRLLSDRFSAERPKGSFSTLEIQRTEQGDSAMYLCASSTARGNQPQHFGDGTRLSIL.

This chain joins TRBV5-6 and TRBJ1-2, with D hard to call. Deletions cut 3 bases from V and 0 bases from J, with 15 bases between. The CDR3 spans 16 residues. Germline-derived CDR1 and CDR2 are SGHDT and YYEEEE. DNA of the CDR3: TGTGCCAGCAGCTCCGTGGGTACAACAGCTAACTATGGCTACACCTTC. The encoded protein is CASSSVGTTANYGYTF. The full variable domain, its missing parts supplied by reference TRBV5-6 and TRBJ1-2, is DAGVTQSPTHLIKTRGQQVTLRCSPKSGHDTVSWYQQALGQGPQFIFQYYEEEERQRGNFPDRFSGHQFPNYSSELNVNALLLGDSALYLCASSSVGTTANYGYTFGSGTRLTVV.

The chain carries TRBV27 and TRBJ2-7, with D tentatively TRBD1 (6 bases). V dropped 0 bases and J dropped 4 bases, with 22 bases sitting between them. Germline V lookup: CDR1 MNHEY, CDR2 SMNVEV (reference sequence). The CDR3 is made up of 18 amino acids. The chain's CDR3 is CASSLSKGHRLRPYEQYF. CDR3 DNA: TGTGCCAGCAGTTTATCGAAGGGACACCGCCTTCGACCTTACGAGCAGTACTTC.

The V gene is TRBV15, the J gene TRBJ1-2; the match to TRBD1 covers 10 bases. CDR1 is LNHNV and CDR2 is YYDKDF in the germline V gene (reference sequence). The CDR3 is 20 amino acids. Unmatched junction bases numbered 16, after V lost 0 bases and J lost 3 bases. The CDR3 DNA is TGTGCCACCAGCAGAGATGTCCAAACCGCCGACAGGGGGCATGACTATGGCTACACCTTC. It translates to CATSRDVQTADRGHDYGYTF. The full variable domain, completed using reference TRBV15 and TRBJ1-2, is DAMVIQNPRYQVTQFGKPVTLSCSQTLNHNVMYWYQQKSSQAPKLLFHYYDKDFNNEADTPDNFQSRRPNTSFCFLDIRSPGLGDTAMYLCATSRDVQTADRGHDYGYTFGSGTRLTVV.

The gene calls are TRBV2 and TRBJ2-1; D not resolved. The germline V gene encodes CDR1 SNHLY and CDR2 FYNNEI. This CDR3 has 14 residues. V lost 4 bases and J lost 2, with 9 bases in between. DNA for the CDR3: TGTGCCAGCAGTGTTTGGGCGACCTACAATGAGCAGTTCTTC. Translating it yields CASSVWATYNEQFF.

J is TRBJ1-1 and V is TRBV30, with a possible D match to TRBD1 (5 bases). The V end lost 4 bases, the J end lost 4 bases, and 13 bases lay between the germline ends. Germline V gene data show CDR1 as GTSNPN and CDR2 as SVGIG (reference sequence). This CDR3 is built from 13 residues. The CDR3 nucleotides are TGTGCCTGGACCCACGGGGGTCCCACTGAAGCTTTCTTT. It codes for CAWTHGGPTEAFF.

The chain has TRBV10-3 and TRBJ1-5; 8 bases are shared with TRBD1. After removal of 4 bases from V and 4 bases from J, the junction contained 3 bases not matched to a gene. Germline CDR1 and CDR2: ENHRY and SYGVKD. The CDR3 sequence is 14 residues long. DNA for the CDR3: TGTGCCATCAGTGGGACAGGGATAAATCAGCCCCAGCATTTT. Encoded protein: CAISGTGINQPQHF.